Below, one T cell receptor beta chain is given with its context. Its cognate antigen is unknown. Given a much more abundant clone one base away, this may be a read error. A read error is likely, as this CDR3 ends without the conserved phenylalanine or tryptophan. Three rounds of nested PCR, following a modified ARM-PCR protocol, produced the TCRbeta library. A single record per CDR3 protein comes from TCRdb applying MiXCR to the multiplex PCR reads. The table has about 200,000 distinct CDR3 sequences, 60% to 85% seen once; the top ten hold approximately 26%. RNA was extracted from bulk tissue without any cell sorting. Newly diagnosed lung cancer patients had thoracic surgery in China, August–November 2014, without prior chemotherapy. The CDR3 covers 11 residues. V lost 4 bases, J lost 3 bases, and 5 bases lay in between. CDR1 is SGHNT and CDR2 is YYREEE in the germline V gene (reference sequence). The data derive from a study of tumor and adjacent non-tumor tissue in lung cancer. In the study overall: Patients were aged about 30 to 80, 9 to 10 men and roughly five women, stage I to III. Study-wide findings and caveats: Shorter survival was associated with higher TCR diversity in tumors. Tumor tissue had significantly higher TCR diversity than normal lung.

The V and J genes are TRBV5-4 and TRBJ2-7; D ambiguous. This clonotype was obtained from a man in his sixties with non-small cell lung cancer. Sequencing was done on a sample of lung tumor tissue. CDR3 DNA: TGTGCCAGCAGCAACGACTACGAGCAGTACTAC. Its protein is CASSNDYEQYY.